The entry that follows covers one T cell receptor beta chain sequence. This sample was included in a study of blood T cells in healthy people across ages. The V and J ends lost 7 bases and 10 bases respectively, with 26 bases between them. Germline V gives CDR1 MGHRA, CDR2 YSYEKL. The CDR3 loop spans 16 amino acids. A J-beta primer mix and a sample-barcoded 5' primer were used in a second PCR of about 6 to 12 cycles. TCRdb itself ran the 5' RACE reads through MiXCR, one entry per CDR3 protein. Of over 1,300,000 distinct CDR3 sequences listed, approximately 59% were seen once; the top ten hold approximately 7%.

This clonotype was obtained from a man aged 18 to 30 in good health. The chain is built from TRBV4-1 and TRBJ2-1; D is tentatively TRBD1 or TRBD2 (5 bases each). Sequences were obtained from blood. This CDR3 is CASKTPGTSLGGEQFF. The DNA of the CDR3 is TGCGCCAGCAAAACCCCCGGGACCTCTTTAGGAGGAGAGCAGTTCTTC.